The following is a T cell receptor beta chain sequence with its context. This clonotype came up many times. No quality values exist for individual bases; no much larger clone is one base distant. The data stem from a study of T cells after yellow fever vaccination (dated by TCRdb to between 2018 and 2021). About the study as a whole: Staining for CD3, CD45RA, CCR7 and CD95 was used to sort memory subsets (EM, EMRA, CM and Tscm) on a BD FACS Aria III. Blood was drawn at multiple timepoints before and after primary and secondary immunization, with bulk PBMC replicates and cell subsets isolated. Bulk TCR alpha and beta repertoires were sequenced longitudinally to track T-cell clones before and after primary and booster YFV17D yellow fever vaccination. Two healthy male donors, one aged 18 to 29 and one aged 30 to 40 years, were included in the cohort. Memory subsets were sorted on days 0, 15 and 45 and at 18 months after primary vaccination, and on days 0, 15 and 45 after the 30-year booster. The SMART-Seq v4 Ultra Low Input RNA kit was used to prepare libraries from fractions with low cell numbers.

The full study reports these points: In the sorted memory subsets on day 0, nearly all vaccine-responding clonotypes were below the level of detection. A small fraction of clonotypes appeared in both the CD4 and CD8 compartments, likely as a result of convergent recombination. Computational filtering was needed because FACS-sorted repertoires could contain abundant contaminating clonotypes from the bulk population. Most clones expanded after primary vaccination (about 96% of CD4 and 88% of CD8) were re-detected after the booster, suggesting that broad memory maintenance occurred. Because the study included only a couple of donors, the extent to which the findings can be generalized is limited. Compared with the primary T-cell response, the secondary T-cell response was weaker but faster, peaking on day 5 rather than day 15.

The CDR3 numbers 15 residues from cysteine through phenylalanine. This entry keeps only the CDR3 DNA: 45 bases, framed from base 1. CDR1 is given as LNHDA and CDR2 as SQIVND, both from the germline V gene (reference sequence). V drops 5 bases and J drops 4 bases, leaving 16 bases in between. TCR cDNA was synthesized by 5'RACE template switching, which introduced a universal primer site and unique molecular identifiers. Priming for cDNA synthesis came from both the TCR alpha and TCR beta constant segments. Library amplification used two PCR steps, and the second PCR step added sample barcodes and sequencing adapters. Sequencing of the libraries was done on either Illumina HiSeq 2500 (2x100 bp) or NovaSeq (2x150 bp). As for the authors' bioinformatics: Reads were demultiplexed and collapsed into UMI consensus sequences with MIGEC, and V(D)J alignment was performed with MiXCR. Vaccine-responding clonotypes were identified with edgeR using replicate PBMC samples, with FDR below 0.01 and a log2 fold change above 5 up to day 15 being required. Bulk clonotypes were assigned CD4 or CD8 identity according to which sequenced CD4 or CD8 repertoire held them at higher abundance. To estimate how each clone was distributed across memory phenotypes, clonotype frequencies in memory subsets were weighted by the numbers of FACS-sorted cells. TCRdb ran its own pipeline on the public reads, namely fastp trimming at Q25 and MiXCR clone calling, and kept in-frame beta chains. Every entry covers one CDR3 protein and lists the most common genes and DNA from its rows. TCRdb's processing, not the study's, gives the V and J calls here. The sample yields 46,000 or so distinct CDR3 sequences; 5% to 7% were counted once. The top ten clones comprise about 9.4% of the sample.

The treatment or condition label corresponds to: live attenuated yellow fever vaccine strain. A standard Ficoll-Paque protocol was used to isolate PBMCs from peripheral blood. The RNeasy Micro Kit was used to extract RNA from sorted memory subsets. This material consisted of PBMCs, either bulk or a sorted T-cell subset (CD4+, CD8+, memory, or dextramer-sorted; not recorded which), taken 45 days after the yellow fever booster vaccination. Rearrangement joined TRBV19 to TRBJ2-3; no D segment can be confidently identified. The sequence was obtained from a man aged 25 to 45 who received the YFV17D yellow fever vaccine. The CDR3 here reads CASSRTKSWADTQYF. The bases are TGTGCCAGTAGTCGGACCAAAAGTTGGGCAGATACGCAGTATTTT.